The 2 T cell receptor beta chains in this list originate from one sample, sequenced in a study of beta chain features in type 1 diabetes. Investigators reverse transcribed all isolated RNA, so they sequenced expressed TCRB transcripts. TCRdb's copy holds only in-frame clones and misses some; the assay was immunoSEQ multiplex PCR. The sample holds over 350,000 clones, roughly 16% seen once. The sample consisted of naive CD4+ T cells from blood. All receptors come from a woman in her late teens or twenties in good health.

In this sample, this clone turned up a few times. The J gene is TRBJ2-1, the V gene TRBV7-2; 11 bases agree with TRBD2. This CDR3 contains 16 residues. V shed 5 bases, J shed 8 bases, and the junction held 11 bases outside the gene matches. Germline V lookup: CDR1 SGHTA, CDR2 FQGNSA. The CDR3 region is CASSRETSGIVHEQFF. CDR3 coding DNA: TGTGCCAGCAGCCGGGAGACTAGCGGGATCGTCCATGAGCAGTTCTTC.

There are a few counts of this clone. The V gene is TRBV7-9, the J gene TRBJ2-1; the match to TRBD2 covers 10 bases. CDR3 length equals 16 residues. Germline V lookup: CDR1 SEHNR, CDR2 FQNEAQ (reference sequence). V lost 5 bases, J lost 5 bases, and 9 bases stayed unmatched. The CDR3 loop reads CASSQVLAGDHNEQFF. CDR3 sequence (DNA): TGTGCCAGCAGCCAGGTCCTAGCGGGAGACCACAATGAGCAGTTCTTC.